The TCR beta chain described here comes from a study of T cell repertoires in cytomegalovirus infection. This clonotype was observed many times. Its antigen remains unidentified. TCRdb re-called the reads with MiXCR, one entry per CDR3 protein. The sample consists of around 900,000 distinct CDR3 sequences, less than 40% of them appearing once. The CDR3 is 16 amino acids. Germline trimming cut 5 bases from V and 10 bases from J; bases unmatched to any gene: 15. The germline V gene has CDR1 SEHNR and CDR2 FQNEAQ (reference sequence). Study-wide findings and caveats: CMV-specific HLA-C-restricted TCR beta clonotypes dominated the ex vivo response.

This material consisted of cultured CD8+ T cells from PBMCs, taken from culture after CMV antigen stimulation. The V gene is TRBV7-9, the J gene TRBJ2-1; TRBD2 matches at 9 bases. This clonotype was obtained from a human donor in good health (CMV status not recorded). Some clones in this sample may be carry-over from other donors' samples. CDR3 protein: CASSPPRAGGTGEQFF. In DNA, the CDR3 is TGTGCCAGCAGCCCCCCTAGGGCGGGGGGGACCGGAGAGCAGTTCTTC. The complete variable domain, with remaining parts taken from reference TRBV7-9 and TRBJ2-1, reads DTGVSQNPRHKITKRGQNVTFRCDPISEHNRLYWYRQTLGQGPEFLTYFQNEAQLEKSRLLSDRFSAERPKGSFSTLEIQRTEQGDSAMYLCASSPPRAGGTGEQFFGPGTRLTVL.